This T cell receptor beta chain emerged from a study of neurological immune-mediated disorders. Study-level results: The most TCR clonal expansion was seen in HTLV-1-associated myelopathy, and the least was seen in multiple sclerosis, which fell below healthy controls. None of the features examined (clinical or MRI) was associated with the multiple sclerosis repertoire cluster.

With 10-nucleotide random UMIs, 5'RACE was used to make the cDNA. One entry per CDR3 protein, called by TCRdb with MiXCR from the 5' RACE reads. The repertoire holds around 55,000 distinct CDR3 sequences, 3% to 4% seen once, with roughly 2% in the top ten. This clonotype was observed many times. Its target is not known. The length of the CDR3 is 13 residues. The germline gives CDR1 MGHDK, CDR2 SYGVNS. V lost 8 bases to trimming and J lost 7 bases, with 14 bases between them. The sorted libraries started from around 1 million CD4+ or CD8+ T cells. This TCR was recovered from a woman aged 40 to 50 with multiple sclerosis. Sample: CD4+ T cells from blood. This chain links TRBV25-1 with TRBJ1-4; possible D gene TRBD1, 6 bases. Written as DNA, the CDR3 is TGTGCCAGCCGAGGACAGCCTAGTGAAAAACTGTTTTTT. It specifies CASRGQPSEKLFF.